The present T cell receptor (beta chain) was sequenced within a study of breast tumors, draining lymph nodes, adjacent tissues. The CDR3 is made up of 9 amino acids. Germline V CDR1 and CDR2: LNHDA, SQIVND (reference sequence). In the case of this clonotype: Its antigen is unidentified. One junction end disagrees with the germline gene, perhaps due to a read error.

Samples came from axillary lymph nodes draining the breast cancer. General study points: Tumor T cell lymph node origin was a supported hypothesis, not proven.

TCRdb passed the multiplex PCR reads through MiXCR, listing each CDR3 protein once. The sample carries 140,000 or so distinct CDR3 sequences, 30% to 35% recorded once. V is TRBV19 and J is TRBJ1-2, with D possibly TRBD1 on 5 matching bases. The receptor comes from a female donor with breast cancer. Some clones in this sample may be carry-over from other donors' samples. Specimen: axillary lymph node tissue. The CDR3 coding sequence is TGTGCCAGTAGTGTCCCGGGGGGCTTC. As protein: CASSVPGGF.